The 26 T cell receptor beta chains in this list originate from one sample, sequenced in a study of T cells after yellow fever vaccination. Via MiXCR, TCRdb re-called the 5' RACE reads, giving one row per CDR3 protein. The data hold roughly 16,000 distinct CDR3 sequences, with around 4% observed a single time. This sample comprised PBMCs, either bulk or a sorted T-cell subset (CD4+, CD8+, memory, or dextramer-sorted; not recorded which), obtained 15 days after the yellow fever booster vaccination. The receptors here all came from a young man who received the YFV17D yellow fever vaccine.

This clonotype appeared a few times. The chain combines TRBV7-8 with TRBJ2-7; no reliable D call. There are 12 residues in the CDR3. Germline V lookup: CDR1 SGHVS, CDR2 FQNEAQ. The V end was cut by 0 bases, the J end by 6 bases, with 6 bases between. The CDR3 sequence is CASSLAPSEQYF. DNA of the CDR3: TGTGCCAGCAGCTTAGCCCCCTCCGAGCAGTACTTC.

This clonotype was observed at least ten times. The chain has TRBV12-3 or TRBV12-4 and TRBJ1-3; tentative D call: TRBD1 (5 bases). There are 14 residues in the CDR3. V gave up 6 bases and J gave up 0 bases, with 9 bases separating them. The CDR3 protein is CASRQDISGNTIYF. DNA for the CDR3: TGTGCCAGCAGGCAGGACATCTCTGGAAACACCATATATTTT.

This clonotype showed up many times. The chain recombines TRBV7-9 with TRBJ1-4; D is unresolved. Looked up from germline, CDR1 is SEHNR and CDR2 is FQNEAQ (reference sequence). This CDR3 comprises 16 residues. Trimming pared 5 bases from V and 10 bases from J, leaving 23 bases between. This CDR3 is CASSLTDGNHRGKLFF. The CDR3 DNA reads TGTGCCAGCAGCCTCACCGACGGGAACCATCGGGGAAAACTGTTTTTT.

This clonotype was seen a few times. The chain links TRBV5-8 to TRBJ2-7; a possible D gene is TRBD1 (6 bases). V lost 7 bases and J lost 0, with 20 bases in between. Per the germline V gene, CDR1 is SGHTS and CDR2 is YDEGEE. The CDR3 loop spans 16 amino acids. CDR3 nucleotides: TGTGCCAGCGAGGGGGTTCCCCATCTGAGCTCCTACGAGCAGTACTTC. Its protein is CASEGVPHLSSYEQYF. Filled out from reference TRBV5-8 and TRBJ2-7, the complete variable domain reads EAGVTQSPTHLIKTRGQQATLRCSPISGHTSVYWYQQALGLGLQFLLWYDEGEERNRGNFPPRFSGRQFPNYSSELNVNALELEDSALYLCASEGVPHLSSYEQYFGPGTRLTVT.

In its sample, this clonotype was seen many times. This chain uses TRBV4-3 with TRBJ1-1, with D perhaps matching TRBD1 (6 bases). Germline V gene sequence: CDR1 LGHNA, CDR2 YSLEER. The V end was cut by 0 bases, the J end by 0 bases, with 14 bases between. There are 17 residues in the CDR3. The CDR3 bases are TGCGCCAGCAGCCAAGATGCAGGGGCCGTTATGAACACTGAAGCTTTCTTT. Its translation: CASSQDAGAVMNTEAFF.

This clonotype was seen repeatedly, ten times or more. The rearrangement uses TRBV6-1 and TRBJ2-2, with unresolved D. This CDR3 has 14 amino acids. Germline V gives CDR1 MNHNS, CDR2 SASEGT. Deletions cut 2 bases from V and 6 bases from J, with 10 bases between. The CDR3 protein is CASSELRQAGELFF. In DNA form, the CDR3 reads TGTGCCAGCAGTGAACTTCGTCAGGCCGGGGAGCTGTTTTTT.

This clonotype was recorded many times. This chain joins TRBV7-9 and TRBJ1-2, with D perhaps matching TRBD1 (5 bases). This CDR3 spans 16 amino acids. V dropped 2 bases and J dropped 2 bases, with 15 bases sitting between them. Germline loops: CDR1 SEHNR, CDR2 FQNEAQ (reference sequence). The chain's CDR3 is CASSLTRDGTNYGYTF. The CDR3, as DNA: TGTGCCAGCAGCTTAACTAGGGACGGCACCAACTATGGCTACACCTTC.

The chain links TRBV11-1 to TRBJ2-5; the D is unclear. V lost 8 bases and J lost 3, with 7 bases in between. Germline values: CDR1 SGHAT, CDR2 FQDESV (reference sequence). The CDR3 has 11 residues. CDR3 sequence: CASRKEETQYF. Here the CDR3 DNA reads TGTGCCAGCCGTAAGGAAGAGACCCAGTACTTC.

This clonotype was counted at least ten times. The J gene is TRBJ1-2, the V gene TRBV30; the match to TRBD1 covers 10 bases. V dropped 3 bases and J dropped 0; count of bases not matched to a gene: 7. Germline V gene lookup returns CDR1 GTSNPN and CDR2 SVGIG (reference sequence). This CDR3 region has 16 residues. CDR3 protein: CAWRRTGGLANYGYTF. The CDR3 DNA is TGTGCCTGGAGAAGGACAGGGGGACTAGCTAACTATGGCTACACCTTC.

This clonotype appeared many times. The V call is TRBV5-6, the J call TRBJ2-5, with a possible D match to TRBD1 (6 bases). The CDR3 has 14 residues. Germline-derived CDR1 and CDR2 are SGHDT and YYEEEE. Trimming stripped 3 bases from V and 1 base from J, with 10 bases between. In nucleotides, the CDR3 is TGTGCCAGCAGCTCGGACAGTCTCCAAGAGACCCAGTACTTC. Translation: CASSSDSLQETQYF.

By frequency in the sample, this clonotype is medium-sized. The chain couples TRBV29-1 to TRBJ2-5; 7 positions match TRBD1. The CDR3 is 12 amino acids. Germline V lookup: CDR1 SQVTM, CDR2 ANQGSEA. Trimming removed 7 bases from V and 5 bases from J; junction bases left unmatched: 7. The CDR3 DNA sequence: TGCAGCGGCCTTGACAGGGTTGAGACCCAGTACTTC. Amino acids: CSGLDRVETQYF.

This clonotype was observed many times. The chain combines TRBV2 with TRBJ2-5; 9 positions match TRBD2. Germline CDR1 reads SNHLY; CDR2 reads FYNNEI. CDR3 length: 14 amino acids. V lost 3 bases to trimming and J lost 4 bases; unmatched junction nucleotides: 3. The CDR3 reads CASSDAGGLETQYF. CDR3 in DNA: TGTGCCAGCAGTGATGCGGGAGGGCTAGAGACCCAGTACTTC.

By share, this clonotype ranks as medium-sized. The chain couples TRBV20-1 to TRBJ2-3; 8 bases fit TRBD2. Trimming took 4 bases from V and 2 from J; bases not matched to a gene: 11. The CDR3 has 16 residues. The germline gives CDR1 DFQATT, CDR2 SNEGSKA (reference sequence). The CDR3 here is CSATGLAPEYTDTQYF. The CDR3 DNA reads TGCAGTGCTACCGGACTAGCCCCGGAGTACACAGATACGCAGTATTTT.

This clonotype has ten or more counts. The V call is TRBV29-1, the J call TRBJ2-7; D gene ambiguous. Germline CDR1 reads SQVTM; CDR2 reads ANQGSEA. The CDR3 contains 11 residues. V lost 5 bases to trimming and J lost 6 bases, with 11 bases between them. The CDR3 reads CSVRLLGEQYF. CDR3 nucleotide sequence: TGCAGCGTTAGGTTGCTGGGCGAGCAGTACTTC.

This rearrangement joins TRBV28 to TRBJ2-1; D is ambiguous. Trimming removed 4 bases at V and 10 bases at J, with 17 bases between. The CDR3 is 14 amino acids. CDR1 MDHEN and CDR2 SYDVKM come from the germline V gene. CDR3 sequence: CASSYRAPGGEQFF. The CDR3 DNA sequence: TGTGCCAGCAGTTACCGGGCCCCTGGTGGAGAGCAGTTCTTC.

There are many counts of this clonotype. This sequence joins TRBV30 and TRBJ1-1, with D unclear. The CDR3 spans 12 residues. Trimming shortened V by 3 bases and J by 6 bases, and 11 bases separated the two germline ends. CDR1 is GTSNPN and CDR2 is SVGIG in the germline V gene (reference sequence). CDR3 coding DNA: TGTGCCTGGAGACGGCATATCGCTGAAGCTTTCTTT. Amino acids: CAWRRHIAEAFF.

This clonotype was seen repeatedly, ten times or more. The chain couples TRBV3-1 to TRBJ2-1, with TRBD2 matching over 8 bases. The CDR3 extends over 17 amino acids. From germline, CDR1 is LGHDT and CDR2 YNNKEL (reference sequence). Trimming cost V 4 bases and J 6 bases; bases outside gene matches: 14. The CDR3 protein is CASSPIHGRAGSNEQFF. CDR3 coding DNA: TGTGCCAGCAGCCCCATACACGGGAGGGCCGGTTCCAATGAGCAGTTCTTC.

A remark on this clonotype: The CDR3 does not end in the conserved phenylalanine or tryptophan, so this is likely a read error. The J gene is TRBJ1-2, the V gene TRBV7-8; D is ambiguous. Germline V lookup: CDR1 SGHVS, CDR2 FQNEAQ. There are 13 residues in the CDR3. DNA for the CDR3: TGTGCCAGCCGCTTAGTGACGGGTAGTGGCTACACCTAC. Protein: CASRLVTGSGYTY.

This clonotype was seen ten or more times. This chain connects TRBV12-3 or TRBV12-4 to TRBJ2-3; TRBD2 aligns across 7 bases. V shed 2 bases, J shed 6 bases, and the junction held 2 bases outside the gene matches. The CDR3 runs 13 residues. The CDR3 region is CASSLQGGDTQYF. The CDR3 nucleotides read TGTGCCAGCAGTTTACAGGGAGGGGATACGCAGTATTTT.

This clonotype has a count of ten or more. The chain links TRBV29-1 to TRBJ1-2; 7 bases are a match to TRBD1. V trimming: 6 bases; J trimming: 6 bases; junction bases outside the gene matches: 7. The CDR3 runs 12 residues. Germline V gives CDR1 SQVTM, CDR2 ANQGSEA. Written as DNA, the CDR3 is TGCAGCGTCGCCGACAGGGTTAATGGCTACACCTTC. This translates into CSVADRVNGYTF.

This clonotype appeared many times. The chain combines TRBV6-5 with TRBJ1-1; unclear D gene. Germline values: CDR1 MNHEY, CDR2 SVGAGI. The V and J ends lost 6 bases and 0 bases respectively, with 14 bases between them. The CDR3 contains 15 residues. This chain's CDR3 is CASSPDDRLNTEAFF. DNA of the CDR3: TGTGCCAGCAGCCCCGACGACCGGTTGAACACTGAAGCTTTCTTT.

In its sample, this clonotype was seen many times. The rearrangement links TRBV9 to TRBJ2-5; D may match TRBD1 or TRBD2 (5 bases each). Germline CDR1 and CDR2: SGDLS and YYNGEE. The V gene lost 4 bases and the J gene lost 5 bases, with 18 bases spanning the gap. The CDR3 is 15 amino acids. As DNA, the CDR3 is TGTGCCAGCAGCACCGGGACCGGGCTTCGGGAGACCCAGTACTTC. It yields the protein CASSTGTGLRETQYF.

This clonotype was seen at least ten times. This chain uses TRBV4-3 with TRBJ2-1, with 11 bases matching TRBD2. The CDR3 covers 16 residues. Trimming took 0 bases from V and 8 from J; bases not matched to a gene: 6. CDR1 and CDR2 from the germline V gene are LGHNA and YSLEER. The CDR3 DNA is TGCGCCAGCAGCCAAGAACCTAGCGGGAGGTTCGATGAGCAGTTCTTC. Translating gives CASSQEPSGRFDEQFF.

In its sample, this clonotype was seen many times. This rearrangement joins TRBV6-2 or TRBV6-3 to TRBJ2-2, with D perhaps matching TRBD2 (6 bases). V gave up 6 bases and J gave up 8 bases, with 7 bases separating them. The CDR3 consists of 11 residues. Germline V gene data show CDR1 as MNHEY and CDR2 as SVGEGT. In DNA form, the CDR3 reads TGTGCCAGCAGGGCGGGAGGGGAGCTGTTTTTT. Amino acids: CASRAGGELFF.

This clonotype was counted at least ten times. The chain has TRBV5-1 and TRBJ1-1; 9 nucleotides match TRBD1. Trimming took 0 bases from V and 4 from J; bases not matched to a gene: 10. The germline V gene encodes CDR1 SGHRS and CDR2 YFSETQ. The CDR3 has 17 amino acids. The CDR3 sequence is CASSLVPGQGLGTEAFF. For the CDR3, the DNA is TGCGCCAGCAGCTTGGTCCCGGGACAGGGTTTGGGCACTGAAGCTTTCTTT.

This clonotype showed up many times. The chain has TRBV20-1 and TRBJ2-1, with D perhaps matching TRBD1 (6 bases). The V gene lost 7 bases and the J gene lost 0 bases, with 13 bases spanning the gap. The germline CDR1 and CDR2 sequences are DFQATT and SNEGSKA (reference sequence). CDR3 size: 14 residues. Written as DNA, the CDR3 is TGCAGTGTCAGGGGTGAGAGCTCCTACAATGAGCAGTTCTTC. Its translation is CSVRGESSYNEQFF.